This TCR beta chain was profiled in a study of T cells in Graves' hyperthyroidism and ophthalmopathy. Whole-study findings and limits: Blood also contained most expanded thyroid clonotypes above 0.001. It was a median 6.5 months before onset that the model predicted ophthalmopathy.

Duration under 3 months, a NOSPECS grade of at least 4, and a Clinical Activity Score of at least 3 characterized the ophthalmopathy patients. Diagnosis relied on clinical symptoms, serum thyroxine and TRAb, thyroid ultrasound and orbital computed tomography. Germline CDR1 is MNHNS and CDR2 is SASEGT. Deletions cut 5 bases from V and 3 bases from J, with 10 bases between. This CDR3 has 14 amino acids. A note on this clonotype: What it recognizes is unknown.

Using RNA transcripts as the source, TCR beta CDR3 regions were amplified. The HTBI primer set drove a first-round RT-PCR of the TCR CDR3. TCRdb re-called the multiplex PCR reads with MiXCR, one entry per CDR3 protein. The data hold hundreds of thousands of distinct CDR3 sequences, with approximately 25% observed a single time. Specimen: blood. This sequence joins TRBV6-1 and TRBJ2-2, with D unresolved. This sequence was found in a woman in her 30s with Graves' ophthalmopathy. Written as DNA, the CDR3 is TGTGCCAGCAGTACCCGGACCCACACCGGGGAGCTGTTTTTT. The encoded protein is CASSTRTHTGELFF.